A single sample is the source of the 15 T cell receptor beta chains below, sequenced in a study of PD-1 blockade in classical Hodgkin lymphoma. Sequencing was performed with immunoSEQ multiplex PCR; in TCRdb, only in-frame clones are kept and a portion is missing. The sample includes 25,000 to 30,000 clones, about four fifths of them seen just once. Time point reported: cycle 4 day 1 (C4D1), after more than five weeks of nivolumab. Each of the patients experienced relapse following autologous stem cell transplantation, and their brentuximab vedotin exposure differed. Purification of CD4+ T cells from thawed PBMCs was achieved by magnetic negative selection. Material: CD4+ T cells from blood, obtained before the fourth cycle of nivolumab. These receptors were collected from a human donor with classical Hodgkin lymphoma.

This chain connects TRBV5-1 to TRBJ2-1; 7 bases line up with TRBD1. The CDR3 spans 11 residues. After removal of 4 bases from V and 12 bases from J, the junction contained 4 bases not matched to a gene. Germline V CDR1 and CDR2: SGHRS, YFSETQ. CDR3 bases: TGCGCCAGCAGCGAGAACAGGGGGCAGTTCTTC. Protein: CASSENRGQFF.

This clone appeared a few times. The chain's CDR3 is CASSRLPWNSPLHF. For the CDR3, the DNA is TGTGCCAGTAGTAGATTGCCCTGGAATTCACCCCTCCACTTT. This chain joins TRBV19 and TRBJ1-6; D is unresolved. Trimming stripped 4 bases from V and 7 bases from J, with 11 bases between. Per the germline V gene, CDR1 is LNHDA and CDR2 is SQIVND (reference sequence). The CDR3 covers 14 residues.

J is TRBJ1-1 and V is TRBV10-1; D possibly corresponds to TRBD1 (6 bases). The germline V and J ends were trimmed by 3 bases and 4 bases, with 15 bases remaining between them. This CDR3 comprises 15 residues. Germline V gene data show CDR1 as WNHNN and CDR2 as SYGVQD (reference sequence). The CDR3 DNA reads TGCGCCAGCAGTGAATCAGGGGTTCGAGGCACTGAAGCTTTCTTT. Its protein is CASSESGVRGTEAFF.

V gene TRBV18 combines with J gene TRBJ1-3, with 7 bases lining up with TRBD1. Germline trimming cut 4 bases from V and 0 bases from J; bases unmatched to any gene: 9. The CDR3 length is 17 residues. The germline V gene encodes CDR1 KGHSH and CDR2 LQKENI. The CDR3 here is CASSLSAGGSSGNTIYF. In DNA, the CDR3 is TGTGCCAGCTCACTATCGGCAGGGGGGTCCTCTGGAAACACCATATATTTT.

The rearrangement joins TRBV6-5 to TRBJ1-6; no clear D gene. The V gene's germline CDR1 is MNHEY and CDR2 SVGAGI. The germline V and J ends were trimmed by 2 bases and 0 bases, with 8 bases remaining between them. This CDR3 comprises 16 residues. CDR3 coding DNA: TGTGCCAGCAGTTACCGGCCGAGCTCCTATAATTCACCCCTCCACTTT. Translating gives CASSYRPSSYNSPLHF.

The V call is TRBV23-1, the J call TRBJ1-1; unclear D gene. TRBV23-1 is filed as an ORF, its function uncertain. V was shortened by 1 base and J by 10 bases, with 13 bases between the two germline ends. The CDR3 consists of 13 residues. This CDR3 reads CASSQFNAGVAFF. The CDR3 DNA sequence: TGCGCCAGCAGTCAATTTAATGCAGGTGTAGCTTTCTTT.

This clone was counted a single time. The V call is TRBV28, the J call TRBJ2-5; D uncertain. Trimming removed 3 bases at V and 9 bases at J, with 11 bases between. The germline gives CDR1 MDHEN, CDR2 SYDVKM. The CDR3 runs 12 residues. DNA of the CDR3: TGTGCCAGCAGTTTTTCTGGTCATTCCCAGTACTTC. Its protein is CASSFSGHSQYF.

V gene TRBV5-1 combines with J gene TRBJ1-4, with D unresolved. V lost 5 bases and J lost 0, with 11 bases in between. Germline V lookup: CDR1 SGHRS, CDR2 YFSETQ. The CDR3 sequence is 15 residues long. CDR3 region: CASSSTSPTNEKLFF. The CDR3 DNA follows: TGCGCCAGCAGTTCGACCTCCCCAACTAATGAAAAACTGTTTTTT.

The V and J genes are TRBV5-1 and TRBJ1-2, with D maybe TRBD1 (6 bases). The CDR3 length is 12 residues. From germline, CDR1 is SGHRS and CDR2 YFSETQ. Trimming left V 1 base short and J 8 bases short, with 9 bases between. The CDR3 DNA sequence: TGCGCCAGCAGCTTGCCAGGGGAGGGCTACACCTTC. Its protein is CASSLPGEGYTF.

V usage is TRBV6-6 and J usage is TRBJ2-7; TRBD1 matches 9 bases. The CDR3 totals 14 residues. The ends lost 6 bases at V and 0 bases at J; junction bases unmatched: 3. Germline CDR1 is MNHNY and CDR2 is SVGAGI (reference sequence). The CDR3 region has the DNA TGTGCCAGCAGAAGGACAGGGGACTCCTACGAGCAGTACTTC. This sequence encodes CASRRTGDSYEQYF.

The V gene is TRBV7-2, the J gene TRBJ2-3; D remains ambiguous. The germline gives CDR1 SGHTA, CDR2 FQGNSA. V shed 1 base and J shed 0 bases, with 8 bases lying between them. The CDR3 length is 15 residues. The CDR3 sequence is CASSLGPISTDTQYF. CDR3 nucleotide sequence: TGTGCCAGCAGCTTAGGCCCCATTAGCACAGATACGCAGTATTTT.

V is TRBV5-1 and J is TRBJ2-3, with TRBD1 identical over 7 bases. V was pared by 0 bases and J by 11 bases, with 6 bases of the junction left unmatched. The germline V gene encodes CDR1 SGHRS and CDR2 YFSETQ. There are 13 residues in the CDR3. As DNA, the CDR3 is TGCGCCAGCAGCTTGGACAGGGGAGTAGGGCAGTATTTT. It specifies CASSLDRGVGQYF. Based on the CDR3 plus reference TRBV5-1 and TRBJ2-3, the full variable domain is KAGVTQTPRYLIKTRGQQVTLSCSPISGHRSVSWYQQTPGQGLQFLFEYFSETQRNKGNFPGRFSGRQFSNSRSEMNVSTLELGDSALYLCASSLDRGVGQYFGPGTRLTVL.

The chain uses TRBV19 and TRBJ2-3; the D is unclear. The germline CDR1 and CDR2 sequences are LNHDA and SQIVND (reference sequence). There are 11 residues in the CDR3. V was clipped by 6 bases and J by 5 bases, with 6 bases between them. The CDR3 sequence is CASRQLDTQYF. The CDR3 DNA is TGTGCCAGTAGGCAATTAGATACGCAGTATTTT.

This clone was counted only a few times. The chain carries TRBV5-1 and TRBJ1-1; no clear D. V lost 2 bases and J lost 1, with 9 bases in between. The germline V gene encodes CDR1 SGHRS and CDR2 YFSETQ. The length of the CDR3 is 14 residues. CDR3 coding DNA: TGCGCCAGCAGCTTCTTGACGGGGAACACTGAAGCTTTCTTT. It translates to CASSFLTGNTEAFF.

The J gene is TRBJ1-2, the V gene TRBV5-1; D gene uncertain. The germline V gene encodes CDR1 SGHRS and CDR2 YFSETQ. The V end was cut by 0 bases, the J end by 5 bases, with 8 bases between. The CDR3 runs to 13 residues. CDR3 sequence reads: CASSLEGGYGYTF. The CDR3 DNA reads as TGCGCCAGCAGCTTGGAGGGTGGGTATGGCTACACCTTC.